What follows are 28 T cell receptor beta chains derived from one specimen sequenced in a study of T cell changes during pregnancy in multiple sclerosis. Produced via immunoSEQ multiplex PCR; TCRdb's table is partial and in-frame only. The sample consists of around 92,000 clones, 93% of them appearing once. The sample consisted of peripheral blood, taken after pregnancy. These receptors were obtained from a female donor with multiple sclerosis, enrolled in a pregnancy study.

The chain employs TRBV7-9 and TRBJ2-1; D may be TRBD2 (5 bases). CDR1 is SEHNR and CDR2 is FQNEAQ in the germline V gene (reference sequence). V was pared by 4 bases and J by 8 bases, with 12 bases between. The CDR3 contains 13 residues. The CDR3 spells CASSSLLVDEQFF. CDR3 DNA: TGTGCCAGCAGCTCCTTACTAGTAGATGAGCAGTTCTTC. The full variable domain, rest sourced from reference TRBV7-9 and TRBJ2-1, is DTGVSQNPRHKITKRGQNVTFRCDPISEHNRLYWYRQTLGQGPEFLTYFQNEAQLEKSRLLSDRFSAERPKGSFSTLEIQRTEQGDSAMYLCASSSLLVDEQFFGPGTRLTVL.

This chain links TRBV9 with TRBJ1-2; 7 nucleotides line up with TRBD1. CDR1 is SGDLS, CDR2 YYNGEE, per germline. The CDR3 spans 23 residues. After removal of 0 bases from V and 2 bases from J, the junction contained 28 bases not matched to a gene. This CDR3 is CASSVASRTGPGSGTGTNYGYTF. The CDR3 region has the DNA TGTGCCAGCAGCGTAGCTTCGAGGACAGGTCCGGGGTCAGGAACAGGGACAAACTATGGCTACACCTTC.

The V call is TRBV28, the J call TRBJ1-5; 10 bases are a match to TRBD1. Germline assignment: CDR1 MDHEN and CDR2 SYDVKM. The CDR3 spans 16 residues. J gave up 2 bases and V 2 bases, and 3 bases lay outside the gene matches. The DNA of the CDR3 is TGTGCCAGCAGTTTAAGACAGGGGGCAGGCAATCAGCCCCAGCATTTT. Its translation is CASSLRQGAGNQPQHF.

The chain couples TRBV5-4 to TRBJ1-4; TRBD1 matches 7 bases. V was clipped by 3 bases and J by 8 bases; unmatched bases: 10. Germline CDR1 reads SGHNT; CDR2 reads YYREEE (reference sequence). The CDR3 extends over 15 amino acids. The CDR3 region is CASSSRQGEEEKLFF. CDR3 bases: TGTGCCAGCAGCTCCAGACAGGGAGAGGAGGAAAAACTGTTTTTT. The full variable domain, completed using reference TRBV5-4 and TRBJ1-4, is ETGVTQSPTHLIKTRGQQVTLRCSSQSGHNTVSWYQQALGQGPQFIFQYYREEENGRGNFPPRFSGLQFPNYSSELNVNALELDDSALYLCASSSRQGEEEKLFFGSGTQLSVL.

The J gene is TRBJ2-5, the V gene TRBV7-9; maybe TRBD2 (5 bases). The germline V gene has CDR1 SEHNR and CDR2 FQNEAQ (reference sequence). The V and J ends lost 4 bases and 3 bases respectively, with 12 bases between them. This CDR3 is built from 14 residues. CDR3 DNA sequence: TGTGCCAGCAGCTCGGGGATCTACGAAGAGACCCAGTACTTC. Translation gives CASSSGIYEETQYF.

The chain carries TRBV5-1 and TRBJ2-1; D might be TRBD2 (5 bases). The CDR3 totals 17 residues. Germline-derived CDR1 and CDR2 are SGHRS and YFSETQ. V lost 0 bases, J lost 8 bases, and 21 bases lay in between. CDR3 loop: CASSLAPRALANDEQFF. The CDR3 DNA sequence: TGCGCCAGCAGCTTGGCACCACGGGCCCTAGCAAACGATGAGCAGTTCTTC.

J is TRBJ1-2 and V is TRBV27; D possibly corresponds to TRBD1 (5 bases). V lost 5 bases and J 8 bases, leaving 27 bases between the germline ends. Germline-derived CDR1 and CDR2 are MNHEY and SMNVEV (reference sequence). The length of the CDR3 is 17 residues. The CDR3 loop reads CASSPLLSWGVMDGYTF. CDR3 DNA sequence: TGTGCCAGCAGTCCTCTCCTTTCGTGGGGGGTAATGGACGGCTACACCTTC.

The chain uses TRBV10-3 and TRBJ1-1; D uncertain. The CDR3 runs to 12 residues. The V gene lost 4 bases and the J gene lost 0 bases, with 3 bases spanning the gap. Germline lookup yields CDR1 ENHRY and CDR2 SYGVKD. CDR3 bases: TGTGCCATCAGTGCAGTGAACACTGAAGCTTTCTTT. Translating gives CAISAVNTEAFF.

The chain uses TRBV19 and TRBJ2-2; 10 bases map to TRBD1. CDR3 length: 15 amino acids. The germline V gene has CDR1 LNHDA and CDR2 SQIVND (reference sequence). J lost 7 bases, V lost 3 bases, and 5 bases had no gene match. The CDR3 bases are TGTGCCAGTAGTATCGGACAGGGGGTGCTCGGGGAGCTGTTTTTT. Its protein is CASSIGQGVLGELFF. The full variable domain, in which reference TRBV19 and TRBJ2-2 provide the parts outside the CDR3, is DGGITQSPKYLFRKEGQNVTLSCEQNLNHDAMYWYRQDPGQGLRLIYYSQIVNDFQKGDIAEGYSVSREKKESFPLTVTSAQKNPTAFYLCASSIGQGVLGELFFGEGSRLTVL.

V gene TRBV5-1 combines with J gene TRBJ2-1, with D possibly being TRBD2 (5 bases). This CDR3 contains 14 residues. V was clipped by 3 bases and J by 4 bases, with 11 bases between them. Germline V gene data show CDR1 as SGHRS and CDR2 as YFSETQ. CDR3 bases: TGCGCCAGCAGCTGGGTGGGAGATTACAATGAGCAGTTCTTC. As protein: CASSWVGDYNEQFF.

This clone was seen only once. J is TRBJ1-2 and V is TRBV5-1; D not certain. The CDR3 is 14 residues long. Looked up from germline, CDR1 is SGHRS and CDR2 is YFSETQ. Trimming pared 1 base from V and 0 bases from J, leaving 7 bases between. In DNA form, the CDR3 reads TGCGCCAGCAGCTTGCAGGATTCTAACTATGGCTACACCTTC. Translated, it gives CASSLQDSNYGYTF.

V usage is TRBV5-1 and J usage is TRBJ1-4; TRBD1 is a possible D gene (6 bases). Per the germline V gene, CDR1 is SGHRS and CDR2 is YFSETQ. V gave up 2 bases and J gave up 5 bases, with 16 bases separating them. The CDR3 runs 16 residues. The DNA of the CDR3 is TGCGCCAGCAGCTTCAGGGGTATCGGGCAAAATGAAAAACTGTTTTTT. Protein: CASSFRGIGQNEKLFF.

The chain is built from TRBV18 and TRBJ2-7; 13 bases agree with TRBD2. Germline CDR1 and CDR2: KGHSH and LQKENI. The junction had 2 bases not matched to a gene; V was cut back by 4 bases and J by 2 bases. This CDR3 has 15 residues. CDR3 coding DNA: TGTGCCAGCTCACTCGGACTAGCGGGGGCCTACGAGCAGTACTTC. The encoded protein is CASSLGLAGAYEQYF.

The chain joins TRBV7-6 to TRBJ2-3; 9 nucleotides align to TRBD2. Germline V lookup: CDR1 SGHVS, CDR2 FNYEAQ. CDR3 length: 18 residues. V trimming: 0 bases; J trimming: 2 bases; junction bases outside the gene matches: 9. CDR3 protein: CASSLASPGTSTTDTQYF. The CDR3 DNA reads as TGTGCCAGCAGCTTAGCCTCGCCGGGGACTAGCACCACAGATACGCAGTATTTT. Full variable domain (outside the CDR3, taken from reference TRBV7-6 and TRBJ2-3): GAGVSQSPRYKVTKRGQDVALRCDPISGHVSLYWYRQALGQGPEFLTYFNYEAQQDKSGLPNDRFSAERPEGSISTLTIQRTEQRDSAMYRCASSLASPGTSTTDTQYFGPGTRLTVL.

The J gene is TRBJ2-7, the V gene TRBV9; D might be TRBD2 (6 bases). CDR3 length: 14 amino acids. V was trimmed by 0 bases and J by 4 bases, leaving 11 bases between them. The V gene's germline CDR1 is SGDLS and CDR2 YYNGEE. The CDR3 coding sequence is TGTGCCAGCAGCGTAGGGGACTGGGGATACGAGCAGTACTTC. It encodes CASSVGDWGYEQYF.

This sequence joins TRBV10-1 and TRBJ2-1; D possibly corresponds to TRBD2 (7 bases). V dropped 0 bases and J dropped 7 bases, with 16 bases sitting between them. CDR1 is WNHNN, CDR2 SYGVQD, per germline (reference sequence). The CDR3 spans 16 residues. The CDR3 loop is CASSESIGLGGNEQFF. CDR3 DNA: TGCGCCAGCAGTGAGTCGATAGGACTAGGGGGGAATGAGCAGTTCTTC.

This chain links TRBV28 with TRBJ2-7; TRBD1 is a possible D gene (6 bases). CDR3 size: 16 residues. The V end lost 4 bases, the J end lost 6 bases, and 22 bases lay between the germline ends. Germline CDR1 and CDR2: MDHEN and SYDVKM. The CDR3 bases are TGTGCCAGCAGTTCTCCCAGGGGATACGTTAAAGGCGAGCAGTACTTC. Amino acid sequence: CASSSPRGYVKGEQYF.

V is TRBV6-5 and J is TRBJ2-5, with 7 bases identical to TRBD2. Germline CDR1 and CDR2: MNHEY and SVGAGI. The ends lost 4 bases at V and 1 base at J; junction bases unmatched: 3. The CDR3 loop spans 14 amino acids. The CDR3 protein is CASSFTSVQETQYF. The CDR3 bases are TGTGCCAGCAGTTTCACTAGCGTCCAAGAGACCCAGTACTTC.

This rearrangement joins TRBV19 to TRBJ1-5; 8 bases map to TRBD1. V lost 4 bases and J lost 10; bases outside the gene matches: 9. The CDR3 runs 14 residues. Germline V CDR1 and CDR2: LNHDA, SQIVND (reference sequence). The CDR3 DNA reads TGTGCCAGTAGTACTAGGACAGGGTCTTTACCCCAGCATTTT. Amino acid sequence: CASSTRTGSLPQHF.

The chain has TRBV7-6 and TRBJ2-3, with 10 bases fitting TRBD2. Per the germline V gene, CDR1 is SGHVS and CDR2 is FNYEAQ. The J segment lost 6 bases and the V segment lost 5 bases, leaving 11 bases of the junction unmatched. The CDR3 extends over 16 amino acids. The CDR3 loop reads CASSVRGAGGLDTQYF. The CDR3 nucleotides read TGTGCCAGCAGCGTACGTGGAGCGGGAGGGCTGGATACGCAGTATTTT.

The chain joins TRBV11-3 to TRBJ2-7, with D possibly matching TRBD1 (5 bases). V was clipped by 1 base and J by 1 base, with 14 bases between them. CDR1 SGHNT and CDR2 YENEEA come from the germline V gene. This CDR3 comprises 16 residues. CDR3 DNA: TGTGCCAGCAGCTTAGTACGGGCAGGGAAATCCTACGAGCAGTACTTC. As protein: CASSLVRAGKSYEQYF.

This sequence joins TRBV12-5 and TRBJ2-7; unclear D gene. Germline V CDR1 and CDR2: LGHNT, FRNRAP. V lost 3 bases and J lost 4, with 10 bases in between. CDR3 length equals 13 residues. The DNA for the CDR3 is TGTGCTAGTGGTTTCGGTCCCCATTACGAGCAGTACTTC. This translates into CASGFGPHYEQYF.

J is TRBJ1-5 and V is TRBV27, with 7 bases matching TRBD1. Germline V lookup: CDR1 MNHEY, CDR2 SMNVEV (reference sequence). The V and J ends lost 2 bases and 3 bases, in that order; junction bases with no gene match: 1. This CDR3 contains 14 residues. CDR3 nucleotide sequence: TGTGCCAGCAGTTTACAGGGGGTCAATCAGCCCCAGCATTTT. This translates into CASSLQGVNQPQHF.

The V gene is TRBV28, the J gene TRBJ2-1; 14 bases are a match to TRBD2. The ends lost 4 bases at V and 12 bases at J; junction bases unmatched: 11. Germline assignment: CDR1 MDHEN and CDR2 SYDVKM. The CDR3 has 16 amino acids. CDR3 protein: CASSSARLAGGGGQFF. As DNA, the CDR3 is TGTGCCAGCAGTTCCGCTCGACTAGCGGGAGGGGGCGGGCAGTTCTTC.

This chain links TRBV7-3 with TRBJ2-4; a weak D match, TRBD1 (5 bases). V lost 4 bases and J lost 3, with 16 bases in between. The CDR3 is 16 residues long. From germline, CDR1 is SGHTA and CDR2 FQGTGA. This CDR3 is CASSSQGMVGKNIQYF. The CDR3 bases are TGTGCCAGCAGCTCGCAGGGAATGGTAGGCAAAAACATTCAGTACTTC.

The chain couples TRBV9 to TRBJ1-4, with TRBD1 as a possible D gene (6 bases). Germline V gene lookup returns CDR1 SGDLS and CDR2 YYNGEE. V lost 3 bases and J lost 6, with 12 bases in between. The CDR3 totals 14 residues. The CDR3 DNA reads TGTGCCAGCAGCGACCGGGACACCGATGAAAAACTGTTTTTT. This sequence encodes CASSDRDTDEKLFF.

The genes are TRBV7-3 and TRBJ2-3; 9 bases fit TRBD2. Per germline, CDR1 SGHTA and CDR2 FQGTGA. With 3 bases clipped from V and 2 bases from J, the junction kept 3 bases outside the gene matches. The length of the CDR3 is 15 residues. The CDR3 DNA sequence: TGTGCCAGCAGCTTCGGCGGGGGGGCCACAGATACGCAGTATTTT. It is translated as CASSFGGGATDTQYF.

This rearrangement joins TRBV4-1 to TRBJ2-7; 11 bases are a match to TRBD2. The junction had 6 bases not matched to a gene; V was cut back by 3 bases and J by 5 bases. The V gene's germline CDR1 is MGHRA and CDR2 YSYEKL. CDR3 size: 15 residues. The CDR3 coding sequence is TGCGCCAGCAGCCAGAGACTAGCGGGACGTGACGAGCAGTACTTC. As protein: CASSQRLAGRDEQYF.